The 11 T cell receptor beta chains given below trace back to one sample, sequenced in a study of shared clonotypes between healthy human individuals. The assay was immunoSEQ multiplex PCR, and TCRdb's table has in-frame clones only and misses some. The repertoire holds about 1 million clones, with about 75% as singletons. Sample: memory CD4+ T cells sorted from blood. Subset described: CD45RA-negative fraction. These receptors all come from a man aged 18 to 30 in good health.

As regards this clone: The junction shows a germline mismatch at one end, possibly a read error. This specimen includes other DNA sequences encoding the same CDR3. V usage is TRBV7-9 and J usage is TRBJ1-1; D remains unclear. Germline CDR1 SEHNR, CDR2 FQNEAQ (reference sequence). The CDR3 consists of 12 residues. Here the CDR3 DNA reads TGTGCCAGTAGCTTTATGAACACTGAAGCTTTCTTT. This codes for CASSFMNTEAFF. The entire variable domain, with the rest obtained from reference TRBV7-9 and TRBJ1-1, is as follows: DTGVSQNPRHKITKRGQNVTFRCDPISEHNRLYWYRQTLGQGPEFLTYFQNEAQLEKSRLLSDRFSAERPKGSFSTLEIQRTEQGDSAMYLCASSFMNTEAFFGQGTRLTVV.

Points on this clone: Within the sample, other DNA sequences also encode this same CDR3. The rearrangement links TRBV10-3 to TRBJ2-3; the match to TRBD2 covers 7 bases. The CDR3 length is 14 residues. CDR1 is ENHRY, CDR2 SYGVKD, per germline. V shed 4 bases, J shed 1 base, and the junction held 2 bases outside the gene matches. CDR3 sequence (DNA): TGTGCCATCAGTGTCCTAGCGGGCACAGATACGCAGTATTTT. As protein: CAISVLAGTDTQYF.

CDR3 loop: CASNRGGGNGYTF. CDR3 bases: TGTGCCAGTAACCGCGGGGGGGGCAATGGCTACACCTTC. The chain has TRBV19 and TRBJ1-2; D perhaps matches TRBD1 (6 bases). Trimming left V 7 bases short and J 6 bases short, with 15 bases between. This CDR3 has 13 residues. CDR1 is LNHDA, CDR2 SQIVND, per germline (reference sequence). Using reference TRBV19 and TRBJ1-2 for the parts outside the CDR3, the full variable domain is DGGITQSPKYLFRKEGQNVTLSCEQNLNHDAMYWYRQDPGQGLRLIYYSQIVNDFQKGDIAEGYSVSREKKESFPLTVTSAQKNPTAFYLCASNRGGGNGYTFGSGTRLTVV.

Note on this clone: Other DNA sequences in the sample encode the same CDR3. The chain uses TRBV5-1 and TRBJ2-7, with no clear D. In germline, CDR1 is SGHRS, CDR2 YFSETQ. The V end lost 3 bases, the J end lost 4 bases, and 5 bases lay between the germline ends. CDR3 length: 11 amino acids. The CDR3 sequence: CASSSLYEQYF. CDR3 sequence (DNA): TGCGCCAGCAGCTCCTTATACGAGCAGTACTTC.

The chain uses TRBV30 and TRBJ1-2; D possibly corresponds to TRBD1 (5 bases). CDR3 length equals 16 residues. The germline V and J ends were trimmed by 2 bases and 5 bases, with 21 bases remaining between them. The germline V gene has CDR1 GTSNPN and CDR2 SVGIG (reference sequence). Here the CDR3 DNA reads TGTGCCTGGAGTTTCACTTTACCCGGGACCGCATATGGCTACACCTTC. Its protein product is CAWSFTLPGTAYGYTF.

CDR3 region: CASSSGGDTADTQYF. The CDR3 nucleotides read TGTGCCAGCAGTTCAGGGGGCGACACGGCAGATACGCAGTATTTT. This chain uses TRBV28 with TRBJ2-3; TRBD1 matches 8 bases. CDR1 is MDHEN, CDR2 SYDVKM, per germline. CDR3 length: 15 residues. Losses at the gene ends were 4 bases for V and 4 bases for J; bases not matched to a gene: 7.

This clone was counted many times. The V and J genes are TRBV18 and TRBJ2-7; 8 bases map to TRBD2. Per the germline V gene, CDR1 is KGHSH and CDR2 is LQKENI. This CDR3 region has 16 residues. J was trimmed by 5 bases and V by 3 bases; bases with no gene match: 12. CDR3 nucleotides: TGTGCCAGCTCACCTCCATCTAGCGGGCCCGGGGACGAGCAGTACTTC. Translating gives CASSPPSSGPGDEQYF.

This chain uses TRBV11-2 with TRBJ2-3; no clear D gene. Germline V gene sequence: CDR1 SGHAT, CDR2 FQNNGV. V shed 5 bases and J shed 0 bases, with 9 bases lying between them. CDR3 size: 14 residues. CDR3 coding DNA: TGTGCCAGCAGCCAAGACCTTAGCACAGATACGCAGTATTTT. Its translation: CASSQDLSTDTQYF.

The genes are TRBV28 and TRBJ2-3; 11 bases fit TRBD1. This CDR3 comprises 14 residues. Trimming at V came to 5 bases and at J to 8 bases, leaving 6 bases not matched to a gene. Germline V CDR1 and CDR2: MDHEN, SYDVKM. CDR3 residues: CASSAGQGAGTQYF. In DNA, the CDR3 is TGTGCCAGCAGTGCCGGACAGGGGGCAGGTACGCAGTATTTT.

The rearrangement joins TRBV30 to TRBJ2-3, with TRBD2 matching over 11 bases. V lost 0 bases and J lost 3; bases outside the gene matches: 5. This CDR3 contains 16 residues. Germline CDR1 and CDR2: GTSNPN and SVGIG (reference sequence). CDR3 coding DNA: TGTGCCTGGAGTGTACGAACTAGCGGGGGAACAGATACGCAGTATTTT. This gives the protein CAWSVRTSGGTDTQYF.

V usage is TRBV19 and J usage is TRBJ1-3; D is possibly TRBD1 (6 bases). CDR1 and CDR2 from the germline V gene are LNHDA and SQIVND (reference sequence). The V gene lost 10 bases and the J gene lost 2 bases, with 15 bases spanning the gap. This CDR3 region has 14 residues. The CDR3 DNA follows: TGTGCCACCAGGCTGGGGACAACTGGAAACACCATATATTTT. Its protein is CATRLGTTGNTIYF. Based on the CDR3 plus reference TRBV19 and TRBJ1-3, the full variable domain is DGGITQSPKYLFRKEGQNVTLSCEQNLNHDAMYWYRQDPGQGLRLIYYSQIVNDFQKGDIAEGYSVSREKKESFPLTVTSAQKNPTAFYLCATRLGTTGNTIYFGEGSWLTVV.